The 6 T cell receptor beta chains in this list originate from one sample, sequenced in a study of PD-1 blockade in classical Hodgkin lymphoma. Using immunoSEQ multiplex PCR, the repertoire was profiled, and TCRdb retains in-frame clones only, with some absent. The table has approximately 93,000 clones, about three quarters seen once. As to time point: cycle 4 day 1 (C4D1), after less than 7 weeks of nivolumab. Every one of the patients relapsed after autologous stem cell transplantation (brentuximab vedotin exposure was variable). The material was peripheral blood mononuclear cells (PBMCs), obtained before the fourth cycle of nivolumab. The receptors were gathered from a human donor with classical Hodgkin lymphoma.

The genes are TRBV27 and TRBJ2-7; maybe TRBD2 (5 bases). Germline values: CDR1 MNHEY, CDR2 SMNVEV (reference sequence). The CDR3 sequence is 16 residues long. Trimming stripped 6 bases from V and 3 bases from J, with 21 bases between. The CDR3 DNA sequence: TGTGCCAGCAGCCCTATGTCCCGGACGGGGATCTACGAGCAGTACTTC. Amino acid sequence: CASSPMSRTGIYEQYF.

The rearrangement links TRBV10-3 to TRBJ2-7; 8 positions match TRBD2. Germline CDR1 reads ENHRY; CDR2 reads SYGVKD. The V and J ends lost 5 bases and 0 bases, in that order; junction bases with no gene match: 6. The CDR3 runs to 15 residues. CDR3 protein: CAISQAGVGSYEQYF. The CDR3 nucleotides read TGTGCCATCAGTCAAGCGGGAGTGGGCTCCTACGAGCAGTACTTC.

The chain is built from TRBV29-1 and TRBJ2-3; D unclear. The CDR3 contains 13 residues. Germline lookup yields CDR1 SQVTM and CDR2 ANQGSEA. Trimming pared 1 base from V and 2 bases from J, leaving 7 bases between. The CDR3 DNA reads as TGCAGCGTTGAAGTTGTCCTCACAGATACGCAGTATTTT. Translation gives CSVEVVLTDTQYF.

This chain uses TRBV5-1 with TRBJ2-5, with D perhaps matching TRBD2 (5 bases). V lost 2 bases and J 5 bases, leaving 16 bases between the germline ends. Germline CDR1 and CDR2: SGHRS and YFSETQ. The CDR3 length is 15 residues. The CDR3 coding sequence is TGCGCCAGCAGCTTACTAGTGTCGGCTTCGGAGACCCAGTACTTC. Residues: CASSLLVSASETQYF.

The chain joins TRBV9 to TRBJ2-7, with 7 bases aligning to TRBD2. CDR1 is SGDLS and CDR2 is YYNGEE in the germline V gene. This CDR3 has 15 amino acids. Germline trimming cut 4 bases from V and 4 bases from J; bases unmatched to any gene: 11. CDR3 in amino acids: CASSPSLTGGYEQYF. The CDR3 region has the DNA TGTGCCAGCAGCCCCTCTCTCACGGGGGGTTACGAGCAGTACTTC.

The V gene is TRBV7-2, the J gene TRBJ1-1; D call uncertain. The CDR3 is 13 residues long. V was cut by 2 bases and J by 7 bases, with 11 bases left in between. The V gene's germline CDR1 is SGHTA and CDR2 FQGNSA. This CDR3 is CASSLNWVNEAFF. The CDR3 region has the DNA TGTGCCAGCAGCTTAAATTGGGTTAATGAAGCTTTCTTT.